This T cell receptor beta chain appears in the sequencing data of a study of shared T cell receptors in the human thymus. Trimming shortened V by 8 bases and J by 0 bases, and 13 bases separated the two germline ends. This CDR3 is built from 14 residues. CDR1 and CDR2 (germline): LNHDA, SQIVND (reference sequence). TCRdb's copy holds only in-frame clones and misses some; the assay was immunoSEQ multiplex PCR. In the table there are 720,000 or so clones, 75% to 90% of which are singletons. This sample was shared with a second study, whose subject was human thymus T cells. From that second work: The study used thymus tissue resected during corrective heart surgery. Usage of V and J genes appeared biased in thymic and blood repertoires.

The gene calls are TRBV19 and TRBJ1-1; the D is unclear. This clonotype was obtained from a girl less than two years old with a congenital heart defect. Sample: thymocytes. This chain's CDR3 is CASRPRIMNTEAFF. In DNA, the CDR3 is TGTGCCAGTCGCCCTAGGATCATGAACACTGAAGCTTTCTTT.